The 18 T cell receptor beta chains presented below share a single source sample, sequenced in a study of cytomegalovirus exposure and HLA in healthy donors. PCR was performed using 60 Vbeta and 13 Jbeta primers. This table comes from immunoSEQ multiplex PCR, and its TCRdb copy is limited to in-frame clones, with some not included. The ten top clones account for 2.2%, within a sample of approximately 110,000 clones. The sample comprised PBMCs. These receptors were collected from a man aged 35-49 years in good health and CMV-seronegative.

This chain connects TRBV5-6 to TRBJ2-7; 9 bases are a match to TRBD1. Germline V gene data show CDR1 as SGHDT and CDR2 as YYEEEE. Losses at the gene ends were 3 bases for V and 6 bases for J; bases not matched to a gene: 10. There are 15 residues in the CDR3. The CDR3 sequence is CASSSGDREGLEQYF. Written as DNA, the CDR3 is TGTGCCAGCAGCTCAGGGGACAGGGAGGGCCTCGAGCAGTACTTC.

This chain joins TRBV11-2 and TRBJ2-1; possibly TRBD1 for D (6 bases). The ends were cut back, 3 bases at V and 8 bases at J, with 11 bases in the middle. The CDR3 is 13 amino acids. CDR1 and CDR2 from the germline V gene are SGHAT and FQNNGV. The CDR3 spells CASSFFRGHEQFF. The CDR3 DNA is TGTGCCAGCAGCTTTTTCAGGGGTCATGAGCAGTTCTTC. Supplemented by reference TRBV11-2 and TRBJ2-1, the full variable domain reads EAGVAQSPRYKIIEKRQSVAFWCNPISGHATLYWYQQILGQGPKLLIQFQNNGVVDDSQLPKDRFSAERLKGVDSTLKIQPAKLEDSAVYLCASSFFRGHEQFFGPGTRLTVL.

The CDR3 here is CASSFTSGQTNYGYTF. In DNA, the CDR3 is TGTGCCAGCAGCTTTACATCGGGACAGACGAACTATGGCTACACCTTC. This chain uses TRBV5-8 with TRBJ1-2, with 7 bases that match TRBD1. The CDR3 totals 16 residues. With V trimmed by 2 bases and J by 2 bases, 9 bases remained unmatched. Per the germline V gene, CDR1 is SGHTS and CDR2 is YDEGEE.

The V call is TRBV18, the J call TRBJ1-3; tentatively, D is TRBD1 (6 bases). CDR1 and CDR2 (germline): KGHSH, LQKENI. Trimming stripped 6 bases from V and 0 bases from J, with 18 bases between. The CDR3 is 17 amino acids. The CDR3 sequence is CASSESAGGGSGNTIYF. As DNA, the CDR3 is TGTGCCAGCTCCGAAAGCGCGGGGGGCGGCTCTGGAAACACCATATATTTT.

This sequence joins TRBV28 and TRBJ2-7; 9 bases are a match to TRBD1. Germline V gene data show CDR1 as MDHEN and CDR2 as SYDVKM. J gave up 3 bases and V 4 bases, and 7 bases lay outside the gene matches. The CDR3 contains 15 residues. For the CDR3, the DNA is TGTGCCAGCAGTTCACCGGGACAGGGAAACTACGAGCAGTACTTC. This codes for CASSSPGQGNYEQYF.

The V call is TRBV9, the J call TRBJ2-1; D unresolved. Germline lookup yields CDR1 SGDLS and CDR2 YYNGEE. V was cut by 0 bases and J by 0 bases, with 4 bases left in between. The CDR3 is 14 residues long. The CDR3: CASSVGSSYNEQFF. The CDR3 DNA reads TGTGCCAGCAGCGTAGGTAGCTCCTACAATGAGCAGTTCTTC.

On this clone: The germline gene is not matched at one end of the junction; a read error may be the cause. CDR3: CAISEYGGDRVTEVFF. CDR3 in DNA: TGTGCCATCAGTGAGTACGGCGGAGACAGGGTAACTGAAGTTTTCTTT. The V call is TRBV10-3, the J call TRBJ1-1; TRBD1 aligns across 7 bases. The CDR3 has 16 amino acids. Germline values: CDR1 ENHRY, CDR2 SYGVKD.

The chain recombines TRBV5-8 with TRBJ1-1; D not certain. The germline gives CDR1 SGHTS, CDR2 YDEGEE. V gave up 2 bases and J gave up 2 bases, with 10 bases separating them. This CDR3 region has 14 residues. This CDR3 reads CASSFRAINTEAFF. The CDR3, as DNA: TGTGCCAGCAGCTTCCGAGCGATTAACACTGAAGCTTTCTTT.

The rearrangement links TRBV6-5 to TRBJ2-1, with 7 bases aligning to TRBD2. The CDR3 is 15 amino acids. Germline CDR1 and CDR2: MNHEY and SVGAGI. V was clipped by 6 bases and J by 3 bases; unmatched bases: 8. The CDR3 DNA reads TGTGCCAGCAGGTCGGGGCGGGAGATCTACAATGAGCAGTTCTTC. Translating gives CASRSGREIYNEQFF.

The CDR3 DNA reads TGTGCCAGCAGTTACGGCGGCGGCGGGGCCAATCAGCCCCAGCATTTT. It specifies CASSYGGGGANQPQHF. The chain carries TRBV6-5 and TRBJ1-5; tentatively, D is TRBD1 (5 bases). The CDR3 is 16 residues long. V was clipped by 2 bases and J by 3 bases, with 14 bases between them. Germline CDR1 and CDR2: MNHEY and SVGAGI.

V and J are TRBV13 and TRBJ1-2; D unclear. Germline CDR1 is PRHDT and CDR2 is FYEKMQ (reference sequence). The CDR3 has 12 amino acids. Trimming shortened V by 6 bases and J by 2 bases, and 7 bases separated the two germline ends. In nucleotides, the CDR3 is TGTGCCAGCAGATTCGGGAACTATGGCTACACCTTC. Translation gives CASRFGNYGYTF.

The chain recombines TRBV7-9 with TRBJ2-1; tentative D call: TRBD2 (6 bases). The CDR3 is 17 residues long. V was pared by 1 base and J by 0 bases, with 13 bases between. Germline lookup yields CDR1 SEHNR and CDR2 FQNEAQ (reference sequence). This CDR3 is CASSLGGWEVSYNEQFF. As DNA, the CDR3 is TGTGCCAGCAGCTTAGGGGGGTGGGAGGTCTCCTACAATGAGCAGTTCTTC. Using reference TRBV7-9 and TRBJ2-1 for the parts outside the CDR3, the full variable domain is DTGVSQNPRHKITKRGQNVTFRCDPISEHNRLYWYRQTLGQGPEFLTYFQNEAQLEKSRLLSDRFSAERPKGSFSTLEIQRTEQGDSAMYLCASSLGGWEVSYNEQFFGPGTRLTVL.

V and J are TRBV7-2 and TRBJ1-2, with 8 bases fitting TRBD1. Germline values: CDR1 SGHTA, CDR2 FQGNSA. V trimming: 4 bases; J trimming: 4 bases; junction bases outside the gene matches: 5. The CDR3 contains 14 residues. The CDR3 coding sequence is TGTGCCAGCAGCTCTGGACAGGGAGTCTATGGCTACACCTTC. Residues: CASSSGQGVYGYTF.

The rearrangement links TRBV5-1 to TRBJ1-2; D is ambiguous. The CDR3 contains 13 residues. V was cut by 7 bases and J by 6 bases, with 16 bases left in between. Per germline, CDR1 SGHRS and CDR2 YFSETQ. CDR3 coding DNA: TGCGCCAGCCTTATAGGGAGGTTCGATGGCTACACCTTC. It encodes CASLIGRFDGYTF. Full variable domain (rest looked up from reference TRBV5-1 and TRBJ1-2): KAGVTQTPRYLIKTRGQQVTLSCSPISGHRSVSWYQQTPGQGLQFLFEYFSETQRNKGNFPGRFSGRQFSNSRSEMNVSTLELGDSALYLCASLIGRFDGYTFGSGTRLTVV.

V and J are TRBV5-1 and TRBJ1-5; TRBD1 matches 10 bases. The germline gives CDR1 SGHRS, CDR2 YFSETQ. V lost 4 bases, J lost 7 bases, and 8 bases stayed unmatched. This CDR3 has 15 residues. The CDR3 spells CASSPQGGQGQPQHF. The CDR3, as DNA: TGCGCCAGCAGCCCTCAGGGGGGACAGGGGCAGCCCCAGCATTTT.

This CDR3 reads CASSLSFYEQYF. For the CDR3, the DNA is TGTGCCAGCAGCTTATCATTCTACGAGCAGTACTTC. The V and J genes are TRBV11-3 and TRBJ2-7; D unresolved. The germline V gene has CDR1 SGHNT and CDR2 YENEEA. This CDR3 is 12 amino acids long. V shed 2 bases and J shed 3 bases, with 5 bases lying between them.

The chain couples TRBV21-1 to TRBJ2-2; the table assigns TRBD2, which was not confirmed against the DNA. TRBV21-1 is tagged as a pseudogene. The CDR3 extends over 18 amino acids. The CDR3 spells CASSPKSPEEANTGELFF. CDR3 bases: TGTGCCAGCAGCCCTAAGAGTCCCGAGGAGGCGAACACCGGGGAGCTGTTTTTT.

This sequence joins TRBV5-4 and TRBJ1-2; D might be TRBD1 (5 bases). CDR3 length: 15 residues. The V end was cut by 4 bases, the J end by 7 bases, with 20 bases between. From germline, CDR1 is SGHNT and CDR2 YYREEE (reference sequence). Here the CDR3 reads CASSPAGTGSTGYTF. For the CDR3, the DNA is TGTGCCAGCAGCCCAGCGGGGACTGGGTCTACTGGCTACACCTTC.